This section outlines one T cell receptor beta chain sequence together with its context. Antigen specificity is unknown. Since the CDR3 does not end with the conserved phenylalanine or tryptophan, this likely comes from a read error. No DNA is shown, since the ends of the CDR3 on it are uncertain; the CDR3 is the one TCRdb lists. These data are taken from a study of cytomegalovirus exposure and HLA in healthy donors. Study-level background: Earlier work reported approximately 110 million unique TCR beta sequences from about 170 million T cells.

The CDR3 spans 12 residues, counting both ends. Germline assignment: CDR1 MDHEN and CDR2 SYDVKM. It was with 60 Vbeta and 13 Jbeta primers that the PCR ran. Data came from immunoSEQ multiplex PCR; TCRdb stores just in-frame clones and leaves some out. The repertoire table contains tens of thousands of clones. Regarding the study as a whole: When presence/absence was analysed, sequencing depth was taken to be roughly uniform across donors. The study dropped some indistinguishable V segments, TRBV6-2 and TRBV6-3 among them.

V is TRBV28 and J is TRBJ1-1. Specimen: PBMCs. This TCR was sampled from a male donor in good health and CMV-seronegative. The chain's CDR3 is CASSSGRWIGFS.